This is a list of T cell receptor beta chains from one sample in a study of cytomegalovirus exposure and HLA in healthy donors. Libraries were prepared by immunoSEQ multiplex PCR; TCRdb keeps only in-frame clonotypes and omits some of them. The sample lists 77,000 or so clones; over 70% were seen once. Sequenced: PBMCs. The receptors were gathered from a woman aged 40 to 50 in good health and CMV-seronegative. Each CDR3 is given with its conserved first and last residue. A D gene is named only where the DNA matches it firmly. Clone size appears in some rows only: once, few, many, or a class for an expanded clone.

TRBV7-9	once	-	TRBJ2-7	CASGGDYYEQYF	TGTGCCAGCGGCGGGGATTACTACGAGCAGTACTTC
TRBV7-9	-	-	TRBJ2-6	CASSSTGRGANVLPF	TGTGCCAGCAGCAGCACAGGGCGAGGGGCCAACGTCCTGCCTTTC
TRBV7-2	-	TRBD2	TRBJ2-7	CASSPRGSGTYEQYF	TGTGCCAGCAGCCCCCGTGGCAGCGGGACGTACGAGCAGTACTTC
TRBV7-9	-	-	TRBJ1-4	CASSQSRGEGKLFF	TGTGCCAGCAGCCAAAGTCGCGGGGAGGGAAAACTGTTTTTT
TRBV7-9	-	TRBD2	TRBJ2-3	CASSSLRPGGVDTQYF	TGTGCCAGCAGCTCCCTCCGACCGGGGGGGGTAGATACGCAGTATTTT
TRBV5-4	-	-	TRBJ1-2	CASSLGGRGAGYTF	TGTGCCAGCAGCTTGGGGGGGAGGGGTGCCGGCTACACCTTC
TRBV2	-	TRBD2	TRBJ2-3	CASSEMRRKGLADTDTQYF	TGTGCCAGCAGTGAGATGCGTAGGAAGGGACTAGCGGACACAGATACGCAGTATTTT
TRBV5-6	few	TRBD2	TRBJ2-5	CASSFSALAEETQYF	TGTGCCAGCAGCTTCTCCGCCCTAGCGGAAGAGACCCAGTACTTC
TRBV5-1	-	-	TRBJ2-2	CASSRQSDTGELFF	TGCGCCAGCAGCAGACAGAGTGACACCGGGGAGCTGTTTTTT
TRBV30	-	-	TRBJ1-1	CAVRYPMAFF	TGTGCCGTTAGATACCCAATGGCTTTCTTT
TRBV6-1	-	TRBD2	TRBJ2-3	CASSSERGGDTQYF	TGTGCCAGCAGTTCGGAGCGGGGGGGGGATACGCAGTATTTT
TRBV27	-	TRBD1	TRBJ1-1	CASKGQGNTEAFF	TGTGCCAGCAAAGGACAGGGGAACACTGAAGCTTTCTTT
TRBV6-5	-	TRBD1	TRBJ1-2	CASSYYRGFYGYTF	TGTGCCAGCAGTTACTACAGGGGGTTCTATGGCTACACCTTC
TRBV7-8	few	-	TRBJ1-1	CASRTTVWNTEAFF	TGTGCCAGCAGAACCACAGTGTGGAACACTGAAGCTTTCTTT
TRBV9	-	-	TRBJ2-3	CASSPRLVEAQYF	TGTGCCAGCAGCCCCAGACTAGTCGAGGCGCAGTATTTT
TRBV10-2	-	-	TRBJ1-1	CASSGQGRTEAFF	TGCGCCAGCAGTGGGCAGGGAAGAACTGAAGCTTTCTTT
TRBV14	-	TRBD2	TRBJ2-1	CASSPGTSGGASYNEQFF	TGTGCCAGCAGCCCCGGGACTAGCGGGGGGGCATCCTACAATGAGCAGTTCTTC
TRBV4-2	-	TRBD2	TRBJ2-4	CASSQASGGKNIQYF	TGTGCCAGCAGCCAGGCTAGCGGGGGCAAAAACATTCAGTACTTC
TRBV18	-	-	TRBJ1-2	CASSPPSAGASNYGYTF	TGTGCCAGCTCACCACCCTCGGCAGGGGCCTCCAACTATGGCTACACCTTC
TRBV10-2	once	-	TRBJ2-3	CASSDGRVPADTQYF	TGCGCCAGCAGTGATGGCAGGGTCCCCGCAGATACGCAGTATTTT
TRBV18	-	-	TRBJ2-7	CASSPKAGRASDEQYF	TGTGCCAGCTCACCGAAGGCAGGGCGTGCCTCGGACGAGCAGTACTTC
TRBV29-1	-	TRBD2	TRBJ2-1	CTGLAAYNEQFF	TGCACCGGACTAGCGGCTTACAATGAGCAGTTCTTC
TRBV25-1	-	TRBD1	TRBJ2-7	CASSESRTGATYEQYF	TGTGCCAGCAGTGAATCCCGGACAGGGGCTACCTACGAGCAGTACTTC
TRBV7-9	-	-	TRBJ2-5	CASSLAPRHQETQYF	TGTGCCAGCAGCTTAGCCCCTAGGCACCAAGAGACCCAGTACTTC